The entry that follows covers one T cell receptor beta chain sequence. The antigen remains undetermined. The data were taken from a study of PD-L1 blockade in urothelial cancer. Study information: Median blood clonality was around 0.08, with around 77,000 unique TCRs.

Study-wide results and limits: Pretreatment blood TCR clonality under the median forecast improved survival.

Spiking of synthetic TCR analog templates was performed in each PCR. The repertoire was sequenced with immunoSEQ multiplex PCR; TCRdb's copy has only in-frame clones and lacks some. This table has about 50,000 clones, around 75% appearing once. Germline CDR1 is SEHNR and CDR2 is FQNEAQ (reference sequence). Deletions cut 3 bases from V and 2 bases from J, with 9 bases between. The CDR3 covers 14 residues. Time point meaning: pretreatment peripheral blood. The diagnosis in patients was locally advanced or metastatic urothelial carcinoma. The sample consisted of PBMCs, taken around atezolizumab (anti-PD-L1) treatment. The clonotype was recovered from a man between 65 and 85 years old with urothelial cancer. The chain couples TRBV7-9 to TRBJ2-3; D call uncertain. DNA for the CDR3: TGTGCCAGCAGCTTCTGGCTTATCACAGATACGCAGTATTTT. This encodes CASSFWLITDTQYF.